The 30 T cell receptor beta chains below come from one sample, sequenced in a study of cytomegalovirus exposure and HLA in healthy donors. PCR involved 60 Vbeta and 13 Jbeta primers. The table came from immunoSEQ multiplex PCR; TCRdb's copy has only in-frame clones and leaves some out. The table includes 75,000 to 100,000 clones, about 74% detected once. The source material was PBMCs. These receptors all come from a male donor in good health and CMV-seronegative.

The J gene is TRBJ2-1, the V gene TRBV5-6, with 7 bases matching TRBD2. CDR1 and CDR2 from the germline V gene are SGHDT and YYEEEE. This CDR3 is 17 amino acids long. V shed 3 bases, J shed 4 bases, and the junction held 13 bases outside the gene matches. The CDR3 region is CASSSRRWEGRYNEQFF. CDR3 nucleotides: TGTGCCAGCAGCTCGCGACGGTGGGAGGGCCGGTACAATGAGCAGTTCTTC.

The chain recombines TRBV7-8 with TRBJ1-3; 7 nucleotides line up with TRBD1. The CDR3 runs to 16 residues. The germline V gene has CDR1 SGHVS and CDR2 FQNEAQ. V lost 0 bases, J lost 0 bases, and 2 bases stayed unmatched. The CDR3 nucleotides are TGTGCCAGCAGCTTAGCGGGACAGAACTCTGGAAACACCATATATTTT. This gives the protein CASSLAGQNSGNTIYF.

The chain links TRBV6-6 to TRBJ1-2; 7 nucleotides agree with TRBD1. Per the germline V gene, CDR1 is MNHNY and CDR2 is SVGAGI (reference sequence). After removal of 0 bases from V and 4 bases from J, the junction contained 2 bases not matched to a gene. This CDR3 is built from 14 residues. CDR3 in DNA: TGTGCCAGCAGTTACTCTACAGGGGTCTATGGCTACACCTTC. Translation: CASSYSTGVYGYTF.

The CDR3 bases are TGCAGCGTTCTTTGGACTTCGCAAGAGACCCAGTACTTC. This gives the protein CSVLWTSQETQYF. This sequence joins TRBV29-1 and TRBJ2-5, with D possibly TRBD2 on 5 matching bases. Between the trimmed V and J ends, which lost 5 bases and 2 bases, there was a span of 12 bases. CDR1 is SQVTM, CDR2 ANQGSEA, per germline. CDR3 size: 13 residues.

The rearrangement links TRBV30 to TRBJ1-5; a weak D match, TRBD1 (5 bases). With 0 bases removed from V and 5 bases from J, the gap between germline ends came to 8 bases. The V gene's germline CDR1 is GTSNPN and CDR2 SVGIG (reference sequence). The length of the CDR3 is 13 residues. This CDR3 is CAWSVGEDQPQHF. CDR3 nucleotide sequence: TGTGCCTGGAGTGTAGGGGAGGATCAGCCCCAGCATTTT.

The chain is built from TRBV9 and TRBJ2-3; 9 nucleotides agree with TRBD1. V dropped 2 bases and J dropped 12; count of bases not matched to a gene: 7. The germline gives CDR1 SGDLS, CDR2 YYNGEE. CDR3 length equals 13 residues. DNA for the CDR3: TGTGCCAGCAGCGTGGCAGGACAGGGGTCTCAGTATTTT. Its protein product is CASSVAGQGSQYF.

The J gene is TRBJ1-5, the V gene TRBV5-1; TRBD1 matches 8 bases. The CDR3 length is 14 residues. The ends lost 5 bases at V and 3 bases at J; junction bases unmatched: 4. The germline V gene has CDR1 SGHRS and CDR2 YFSETQ. The CDR3 sequence is CASRAGGPNQPQHF. In DNA, the CDR3 is TGCGCCAGCAGGGCAGGGGGCCCCAATCAGCCCCAGCATTTT.

CDR3 nucleotide sequence: TGTGCCAGCAGTTTGGGCCTAATCGAGCAGTACTTC. This codes for CASSLGLIEQYF. The chain employs TRBV28 and TRBJ2-7; D gene ambiguous. Trimming pared 3 bases from V and 6 bases from J, leaving 9 bases between. This CDR3 region has 12 residues. The V gene's germline CDR1 is MDHEN and CDR2 SYDVKM.

V usage is TRBV28 and J usage is TRBJ2-5, with 9 positions matching TRBD2. This CDR3 contains 13 residues. Germline V CDR1 and CDR2: MDHEN, SYDVKM. V shed 6 bases, J shed 6 bases, and the junction held 5 bases outside the gene matches. The CDR3 sequence: CASRDSGSQTQYF. The DNA of the CDR3 is TGTGCCAGCAGGGATAGCGGGAGTCAGACCCAGTACTTC.

The chain employs TRBV6-5 and TRBJ2-3; D is undetermined. Trimming shortened V by 6 bases and J by 6 bases, and 10 bases separated the two germline ends. Germline V CDR1 and CDR2: MNHEY, SVGAGI. CDR3 length equals 12 residues. The CDR3 protein is CASSASWDTQYF. Here the CDR3 DNA reads TGTGCCAGCAGCGCTAGTTGGGATACGCAGTATTTT.

This sequence joins TRBV29-1 and TRBJ2-7; 7 bases map to TRBD1. Trimming cost V 2 bases and J 7 bases; bases outside gene matches: 2. CDR1 and CDR2 from the germline V gene are SQVTM and ANQGSEA. The CDR3 has 11 amino acids. The CDR3 region is CSVERDSEQYF. The CDR3 DNA follows: TGCAGCGTTGAAAGGGACAGTGAGCAGTACTTC.

The J gene is TRBJ1-4, the V gene TRBV5-8; possible D gene TRBD1, 6 bases. Germline V gene sequence: CDR1 SGHTS, CDR2 YDEGEE. This CDR3 comprises 16 residues. V was cut by 0 bases and J by 0 bases, with 9 bases left in between. The CDR3 reads CASSLAGGPTNEKLFF. For the CDR3, the DNA is TGTGCCAGCAGCTTGGCTGGGGGCCCAACTAATGAAAAACTGTTTTTT. Complete variable domain (other parts from reference TRBV5-8 and TRBJ1-4): EAGVTQSPTHLIKTRGQQATLRCSPISGHTSVYWYQQALGLGLQFLLWYDEGEERNRGNFPPRFSGRQFPNYSSELNVNALELEDSALYLCASSLAGGPTNEKLFFGSGTQLSVL.

CDR3 region: CSVVGLAVSYEQYF. CDR3 nucleotides: TGCAGCGTTGTAGGACTAGCGGTTTCCTACGAGCAGTACTTC. The genes are TRBV29-1 and TRBJ2-7; 10 bases are a match to TRBD2. CDR1 and CDR2 from the germline V gene are SQVTM and ANQGSEA. Trimming removed 4 bases from V and 1 base from J; junction bases left unmatched: 4. The CDR3 is 14 residues long.

The V and J genes are TRBV28 and TRBJ1-1; TRBD1 matches at 12 bases. The V segment lost 0 bases and the J segment 2 bases; nucleotides outside the gene matches: 1. This CDR3 region has 16 residues. The germline gives CDR1 MDHEN, CDR2 SYDVKM. CDR3 bases: TGTGCCAGCAGTTTATGGGGACAGGGGGCTAACACTGAAGCTTTCTTT. Encoded protein: CASSLWGQGANTEAFF.

This clone was seen a single time. The chain employs TRBV28 and TRBJ2-5; 10 bases map to TRBD1. This CDR3 region has 11 residues. Looked up from germline, CDR1 is MDHEN and CDR2 is SYDVKM. V shed 7 bases, J shed 13 bases, and the junction held 6 bases outside the gene matches. The chain's CDR3 is CASTTGGSWYF. For the CDR3, the DNA is TGTGCCAGCACGACAGGGGGCTCTTGGTACTTC. Filled out from reference TRBV28 and TRBJ2-5, the complete variable domain reads DVKVTQSSRYLVKRTGEKVFLECVQDMDHENMFWYRQDPGLGLRLIYFSYDVKMKEKGDIPEGYSVSREKKERFSLILESASTNQTSMYLCASTTGGSWYFGPGTRLLVL.

This clone was recorded a few times. The chain is built from TRBV28 and TRBJ2-3, with 9 positions matching TRBD2. The germline CDR1 and CDR2 sequences are MDHEN and SYDVKM. The CDR3 length is 20 residues. After removal of 4 bases from V and 1 base from J, the junction contained 18 bases not matched to a gene. The CDR3 is CASSYPWTSASSGGTDTQYF. CDR3 nucleotides: TGTGCCAGCAGTTACCCTTGGACTAGCGCTTCCAGTGGGGGCACAGATACGCAGTATTTT. Together with reference TRBV28 and TRBJ2-3, the CDR3 gives the full variable domain: DVKVTQSSRYLVKRTGEKVFLECVQDMDHENMFWYRQDPGLGLRLIYFSYDVKMKEKGDIPEGYSVSREKKERFSLILESASTNQTSMYLCASSYPWTSASSGGTDTQYFGPGTRLTVL.

The chain carries TRBV7-3 and TRBJ2-1; 8 nucleotides line up with TRBD1. This CDR3 has 14 residues. The germline gives CDR1 SGHTA, CDR2 FQGTGA. V lost 4 bases and J lost 4; bases outside the gene matches: 3. The DNA of the CDR3 is TGTGCCAGCAGCTCGGGACAGGCTTACAATGAGCAGTTCTTC. Its protein is CASSSGQAYNEQFF.

The J gene is TRBJ1-2, the V gene TRBV20-1, with a tentative D call TRBD1 (6 bases). Germline CDR1 reads DFQATT; CDR2 reads SNEGSKA (reference sequence). The CDR3 sequence is 11 residues long. V dropped 8 bases and J dropped 6 bases, with 13 bases sitting between them. CDR3 sequence: CSTEQGHGYTF. The CDR3 nucleotides are TGCAGTACTGAACAGGGACATGGCTACACCTTC.

The chain recombines TRBV7-2 with TRBJ1-4; tentatively, D is TRBD1 (6 bases). The CDR3 consists of 15 residues. V shed 6 bases and J shed 5 bases, with 16 bases lying between them. Germline V gene data show CDR1 as SGHTA and CDR2 as FQGNSA. CDR3 nucleotide sequence: TGTGCCAGCAGTTACGCCGGGACAATAAATGAAAAACTGTTTTTT. Translated: CASSYAGTINEKLFF. The complete variable domain, with remaining parts taken from reference TRBV7-2 and TRBJ1-4, reads GAGVSQSPSNKVTEKGKDVELRCDPISGHTALYWYRQSLGQGLEFLIYFQGNSAPDKSGLPSDRFSAERTGGSVSTLTIQRTQQEDSAVYLCASSYAGTINEKLFFGSGTQLSVL.

The chain uses TRBV10-3 and TRBJ2-6; unclear D gene. CDR3 size: 14 residues. V shed 7 bases and J shed 4 bases, with 11 bases lying between them. Germline loops: CDR1 ENHRY, CDR2 SYGVKD. CDR3 DNA sequence: TGTGCCATCACCCAGGCTTCCGGGGCCAACGTCCTGACTTTC. Amino acids: CAITQASGANVLTF.

The chain uses TRBV7-9 and TRBJ2-3; TRBD2 matches 13 bases. The V segment lost 5 bases and the J segment 4 bases; nucleotides outside the gene matches: 6. The CDR3 spans 16 residues. In germline, CDR1 is SEHNR, CDR2 FQNEAQ (reference sequence). This CDR3 is CASSTGLAGVADTQYF. The CDR3 DNA reads as TGTGCCAGCAGCACAGGACTAGCGGGAGTAGCAGATACGCAGTATTTT.

The V call is TRBV5-1, the J call TRBJ2-3, with 8 bases fitting TRBD1. V trimming: 3 bases; J trimming: 5 bases; junction bases outside the gene matches: 14. Germline V CDR1 and CDR2: SGHRS, YFSETQ. This CDR3 is 17 amino acids long. This CDR3 reads CASSSGATTGDGDTQYF. CDR3 nucleotides: TGCGCCAGCAGCTCGGGGGCGACGACAGGGGATGGAGATACGCAGTATTTT. The full variable domain, completed using reference TRBV5-1 and TRBJ2-3, is KAGVTQTPRYLIKTRGQQVTLSCSPISGHRSVSWYQQTPGQGLQFLFEYFSETQRNKGNFPGRFSGRQFSNSRSEMNVSTLELGDSALYLCASSSGATTGDGDTQYFGPGTRLTVL.

This chain connects TRBV9 to TRBJ1-2; the match to TRBD1 covers 7 bases. Trimming cost V 0 bases and J 3 bases; bases outside gene matches: 5. CDR3 length equals 15 residues. Germline CDR1 and CDR2: SGDLS and YYNGEE. In DNA form, the CDR3 reads TGTGCCAGCAGCGTAGATGGAGGGGGCGACTATGGCTACACCTTC. As protein: CASSVDGGGDYGYTF.

The CDR3 region is CASSADRGRNTEAFF. The CDR3 DNA reads TGCGCCAGCAGCGCGGACAGGGGCCGAAACACTGAAGCTTTCTTT. V and J are TRBV5-1 and TRBJ1-1, with 9 bases fitting TRBD1. The J segment lost 2 bases and the V segment lost 4 bases, leaving 6 bases of the junction unmatched. CDR1 and CDR2 (germline): SGHRS, YFSETQ. The CDR3 has 15 residues.

The chain carries TRBV4-1 and TRBJ2-5; D gene uncertain. CDR1 and CDR2 (germline): MGHRA, YSYEKL. Trimming left V 2 bases short and J 1 base short, with 8 bases between. This CDR3 region has 14 residues. The CDR3: CASSQTQLQETQYF. The DNA for the CDR3 is TGCGCCAGCAGCCAAACACAGCTCCAAGAGACCCAGTACTTC.

The chain has TRBV7-2 and TRBJ1-1, with TRBD1 identical over 9 bases. Germline V gene sequence: CDR1 SGHTA, CDR2 FQGNSA. V lost 5 bases, J lost 2 bases, and 6 bases stayed unmatched. The CDR3 contains 15 residues. CDR3: CASSIRTGANTEAFF. In DNA form, the CDR3 reads TGTGCCAGCAGCATTAGGACAGGGGCAAACACTGAAGCTTTCTTT.

This clone was detected ten times or more. The rearrangement joins TRBV27 to TRBJ1-3; D not certain. CDR1 is MNHEY, CDR2 SMNVEV, per germline (reference sequence). V gave up 6 bases and J gave up 0 bases, with 6 bases separating them. The CDR3 contains 13 residues. The CDR3 is CASRPSSGNTIYF. CDR3 bases: TGTGCCAGCAGACCGAGCTCTGGAAACACCATATATTTT.

The table lists this clone with a few counts. This chain links TRBV2 with TRBJ2-1; 11 nucleotides line up with TRBD2. The CDR3 consists of 19 residues. The germline CDR1 and CDR2 sequences are SNHLY and FYNNEI. The V segment lost 6 bases and the J segment 0 bases; nucleotides outside the gene matches: 13. CDR3 loop: CASRDHRTSGYSSYNEQFF. The CDR3 nucleotides read TGTGCCAGCAGAGACCATAGGACTAGCGGGTATAGCTCCTACAATGAGCAGTTCTTC.

The chain couples TRBV7-8 to TRBJ2-7, with TRBD2 as a possible D gene (6 bases). The CDR3 runs 11 residues. The V gene lost 7 bases and the J gene lost 3 bases, with 7 bases spanning the gap. CDR1 is SGHVS and CDR2 is FQNEAQ in the germline V gene. The CDR3 bases are TGTGCCAGCATGGGAGGCTACGAGCAGTACTTC. It is translated as CASMGGYEQYF.

The chain combines TRBV5-1 with TRBJ1-1; possible D gene TRBD1, 5 bases. Trimming removed 0 bases from V and 7 bases from J, with 10 bases in between. The CDR3 contains 13 residues. From germline, CDR1 is SGHRS and CDR2 YFSETQ. The CDR3 loop reads CASSLGGGGEAFF. CDR3 nucleotide sequence: TGCGCCAGCAGCTTGGGCGGGGGAGGTGAAGCTTTCTTT.